These 9 T cell receptor beta chains share one sample of origin, sequenced in a study of glioma-infiltrating T cells. TCR alpha and beta CDR3 regions were amplified from RNA using iRepertoire nested multiplex PCR. One entry per CDR3 protein results from TCRdb running MiXCR on the multiplex PCR reads. The profile covers approximately 110,000 distinct CDR3 sequences, with less than 30% appearing a single time and 35% taken by the ten largest. The sequencing input was glioma tissue, nonneoplastic brain tissue, or PBMCs (not recorded which). These receptors all come from a human donor with low-grade glioma or glioblastoma, undergoing nonglioma brain surgery, or in good health (not recorded which).

Concerning this clonotype itself: One base away lies a much larger clone, so this may be a sequencing read error. V is TRBV5-1 and J is TRBJ1-3, with D perhaps matching TRBD1 (5 bases). V was trimmed by 4 bases and J by 5 bases, leaving 22 bases between them. The CDR3 covers 17 residues. CDR1 is SGHRS and CDR2 is YFSETQ in the germline V gene. In DNA, the CDR3 is TGCGCCAGCAGCACCGGGACCACGACGGATAATAGAAACACCATATATTTT. As protein: CASSTGTTTDNRNTIYF.

This clonotype has just a few counts. J is TRBJ2-5 and V is TRBV4-1; 11 bases align to TRBD2. This CDR3 is 15 amino acids long. The germline V gene encodes CDR1 MGHRA and CDR2 YSYEKL. V shed 7 bases, J shed 3 bases, and the junction held 7 bases outside the gene matches. CDR3 bases: TGCGCCAGCACCATCGGGACTAGCGGAAAAGAGACCCAGTACTTC. The encoded protein is CASTIGTSGKETQYF.

This clonotype was detected many times. The chain is built from TRBV15 and TRBJ2-3, with a tentative D call TRBD2 (6 bases). The CDR3 is made up of 15 amino acids. Germline V gives CDR1 LNHNV, CDR2 YYDKDF (reference sequence). V dropped 1 base and J dropped 0 bases, with 8 bases sitting between them. Here the CDR3 reads CATSRGSGSTDTQYF. In DNA form, the CDR3 reads TGTGCCACCAGCAGAGGGAGCGGGAGCACAGATACGCAGTATTTT.

The chain links TRBV6-6 to TRBJ2-7; D is undetermined. Deletions cut 6 bases from V and 4 bases from J, with 16 bases between. The CDR3 sequence is 14 residues long. CDR1 and CDR2 (germline): MNHNY, SVGAGI (reference sequence). The CDR3 sequence is CASRSAPGHYEQYF. In nucleotides, the CDR3 is TGTGCCAGCAGGTCGGCCCCAGGCCATTACGAGCAGTACTTC.

Note on this clonotype: A clone one base away is much larger, so this may be a read error. V and J are TRBV7-2 and TRBJ2-1; TRBD2 might be the D (5 bases). Trimming stripped 1 base from V and 8 bases from J, with 21 bases between. Germline V gene data show CDR1 as SGHTA and CDR2 as FQGNSA. There are 17 residues in the CDR3. The CDR3 DNA is TGTGCCAGCAGCTTAGGGGTGAAGGGCGGGTGGGCCGATGAGCAGTTCTTC. Protein product: CASSLGVKGGWADEQFF.

This clonotype was detected a few times. V and J are TRBV5-4 and TRBJ2-5; 7 bases are shared with TRBD2. J was trimmed by 7 bases and V by 6 bases; bases with no gene match: 9. Germline V CDR1 and CDR2: SGHNT, YYREEE (reference sequence). The CDR3 extends over 13 amino acids. This CDR3 is CASKTSMMGTQYF. CDR3 DNA: TGTGCCAGCAAGACTAGCATGATGGGGACCCAGTACTTC.

This clonotype has at least ten counts. The V gene is TRBV7-6, the J gene TRBJ2-7; D may match TRBD1 or TRBD2 (5 bases each). The CDR3 is 14 residues long. Trimming stripped 5 bases from V and 0 bases from J, with 11 bases between. Germline assignment: CDR1 SGHVS and CDR2 FNYEAQ. The CDR3 spells CASSTGTFSYEQYF. CDR3 DNA sequence: TGTGCCAGCAGCACCGGGACGTTCTCCTACGAGCAGTACTTC.

This clonotype was seen many times. The chain couples TRBV7-9 to TRBJ2-7, with D tentatively TRBD1 or TRBD2 (5 bases each). The CDR3 spans 14 residues. The ends were cut back, 5 bases at V and 5 bases at J, with 16 bases in the middle. The germline V gene encodes CDR1 SEHNR and CDR2 FQNEAQ (reference sequence). The CDR3 DNA follows: TGTGCCAGCAGCGCGGAGCTCCGGGGACACGAGCAGTACTTC. Translated: CASSAELRGHEQYF. The full variable domain, its missing parts supplied by reference TRBV7-9 and TRBJ2-7, is DTGVSQNPRHKITKRGQNVTFRCDPISEHNRLYWYRQTLGQGPEFLTYFQNEAQLEKSRLLSDRFSAERPKGSFSTLEIQRTEQGDSAMYLCASSAELRGHEQYFGPGTRLTVT.

For this clonotype: Just one base apart from a much larger clone, this may be a read error. The chain has TRBV18 and TRBJ2-1; unclear D gene. The CDR3 sequence is 11 residues long. Trimming stripped 0 bases from V and 7 bases from J, with 1 base between. Germline V gives CDR1 KGHSH, CDR2 LQKENI. The DNA of the CDR3 is TGTGCCAGCTCACCACCTAATGAGCAGTTCTTC. Protein sequence: CASSPPNEQFF.